A single sample gave rise to the 28 T cell receptor beta chains below, sequenced in a study of shared clonotypes between healthy human individuals. Libraries were prepared by immunoSEQ multiplex PCR; TCRdb keeps only in-frame clonotypes and omits some of them. The profile shows roughly 2.1 million clones, roughly 91% of them singletons. CD45RO-negative, CCR7-positively selected cells formed the naive CD8 fraction, excluding terminally differentiated effector memory CD45RA+ cells. The sample was naive CD8+ T cells from PBMCs. Receptors originate from a man between 18 and 35 years old in good health. Some clones in this sample may be carry-over from other donors' samples.

With regard to this clone: Other nucleotide sequences in the sample specify the same CDR3. V usage is TRBV5-6 and J usage is TRBJ1-1; D call uncertain. This CDR3 is 12 amino acids long. Germline V gene lookup returns CDR1 SGHDT and CDR2 YYEEEE. Between the trimmed V and J ends, which lost 5 bases and 1 base, there was a span of 6 bases. The CDR3 region is CASSFRNTEAFF. The CDR3 DNA follows: TGTGCCAGCAGTTTCAGGAACACTGAAGCTTTCTTT. Complete variable domain (other parts from reference TRBV5-6 and TRBJ1-1): DAGVTQSPTHLIKTRGQQVTLRCSPKSGHDTVSWYQQALGQGPQFIFQYYEEEERQRGNFPDRFSGHQFPNYSSELNVNALLLGDSALYLCASSFRNTEAFFGQGTRLTVV.

Notes on this clone: The junction departs from the called germline gene at one end, perhaps through a read error. The chain has TRBV11-2 and TRBJ2-1; D possibly corresponds to TRBD2 (6 bases). Germline V gene lookup returns CDR1 SGHAT and CDR2 FQNNGV. This CDR3 is built from 16 residues. The CDR3 region is CASSLGGGRSYSEQFF. The CDR3 coding sequence is TGTGCCAGCAGCTTAGGTGGTGGGAGGTCCTACAGTGAGCAGTTCTTC.

This chain uses TRBV27 with TRBJ2-7; a possible D gene is TRBD1 (6 bases). Trimming removed 6 bases at V and 7 bases at J, with 22 bases between. This CDR3 region has 15 residues. Germline CDR1 and CDR2: MNHEY and SMNVEV (reference sequence). The CDR3 here is CASRLNRVPAVEQYF. The CDR3 bases are TGTGCCAGCAGACTAAACAGGGTACCTGCGGTGGAGCAGTACTTC.

The J gene is TRBJ2-3, the V gene TRBV28; possible D gene TRBD2, 5 bases. V gave up 6 bases and J gave up 3 bases, with 16 bases separating them. Germline CDR1 MDHEN, CDR2 SYDVKM. The length of the CDR3 is 15 residues. Here the CDR3 reads CASSRWGVWTDTQYF. As DNA, the CDR3 is TGTGCCAGCAGCCGCTGGGGAGTCTGGACAGATACGCAGTATTTT.

The chain carries TRBV10-3 and TRBJ2-7; no clear D. Germline CDR1 is ENHRY and CDR2 is SYGVKD. Trimming took off 0 bases at V and 7 bases at J, with 7 bases between the two ends. This CDR3 is 12 amino acids long. The CDR3 sequence is CAISESVGEQYF. The CDR3 DNA reads TGTGCCATCAGTGAGTCGGTGGGGGAGCAGTACTTC.

The chain carries TRBV10-3 and TRBJ2-7, with 10 positions matching TRBD2. This CDR3 contains 15 residues. J lost 1 base, V lost 3 bases, and 3 bases had no gene match. Germline values: CDR1 ENHRY, CDR2 SYGVKD. The CDR3 sequence: CAISDGAGGSYEQYF. In DNA, the CDR3 is TGTGCCATCAGTGACGGAGCGGGAGGGTCCTACGAGCAGTACTTC.

The gene calls are TRBV5-6 and TRBJ2-3; D is possibly TRBD1 (5 bases). The CDR3 is 14 amino acids. V lost 4 bases and J 0 bases, leaving 9 bases between the germline ends. CDR1 is SGHDT and CDR2 is YYEEEE in the germline V gene. CDR3 DNA: TGTGCCAGCAGCCCGCCAGGGAGCACAGATACGCAGTATTTT. Translated: CASSPPGSTDTQYF.

The rearrangement joins TRBV27 to TRBJ1-2; a weak D match, TRBD1 (6 bases). This CDR3 is 14 amino acids long. Germline V gives CDR1 MNHEY, CDR2 SMNVEV (reference sequence). V lost 6 bases to trimming and J lost 8 bases, with 19 bases between them. The CDR3 protein is CASRSGDPFGGYTF. The CDR3 nucleotides read TGTGCCAGCAGATCAGGGGACCCCTTTGGAGGCTACACCTTC.

J is TRBJ2-3 and V is TRBV28; 12 bases align to TRBD2. Trimming at V came to 1 base and at J to 2 bases, leaving 7 bases not matched to a gene. This CDR3 is built from 18 residues. Germline V gene lookup returns CDR1 MDHEN and CDR2 SYDVKM. The CDR3 here is CASSLSGGLAGYTDTQYF. CDR3 in DNA: TGTGCCAGCAGTTTATCGGGAGGACTAGCGGGGTACACAGATACGCAGTATTTT.

The chain couples TRBV7-8 to TRBJ2-7; D gene ambiguous. Germline V gene lookup returns CDR1 SGHVS and CDR2 FQNEAQ. V lost 1 base and J 6 bases, leaving 10 bases between the germline ends. The CDR3 has 13 residues. This CDR3 is CASSLVPKGEQYF. Written as DNA, the CDR3 is TGTGCCAGCAGCTTAGTGCCCAAGGGCGAGCAGTACTTC.

This rearrangement joins TRBV11-1 to TRBJ1-5, with D possibly matching TRBD1 (6 bases). Germline V gene lookup returns CDR1 SGHAT and CDR2 FQDESV (reference sequence). V was trimmed by 4 bases and J by 4 bases, leaving 17 bases between them. CDR3 length: 16 residues. CDR3 sequence (DNA): TGTGCCAGCAGCTCAGGGTCTCGGGGGCCGAATCAGCCCCAGCATTTT. Residues: CASSSGSRGPNQPQHF.

The V call is TRBV13, the J call TRBJ2-5; D gene ambiguous. Per germline, CDR1 PRHDT and CDR2 FYEKMQ (reference sequence). The CDR3 sequence is 12 residues long. V was clipped by 4 bases and J by 4 bases, with 7 bases between them. The CDR3 DNA reads TGTGCCAGCAGCTCCGTCGGAGAGACCCAGTACTTC. Its protein is CASSSVGETQYF. Full variable domain (outside the CDR3, taken from reference TRBV13 and TRBJ2-5): AAGVIQSPRHLIKEKRETATLKCYPIPRHDTVYWYQQGPGQDPQFLISFYEKMQSDKGSIPDRFSAQQFSDYHSELNMSSLELGDSALYFCASSSVGETQYFGPGTRLLVL.

The CDR3 sequence: CACLGPMNTEAFF. DNA of the CDR3: TGTGCCTGTCTAGGCCCTATGAACACTGAAGCTTTCTTT. The J gene is TRBJ1-1, the V gene TRBV6-1; no clear D. The V and J ends lost 11 bases and 0 bases respectively, with 13 bases between them. This CDR3 is 13 amino acids long. Germline CDR1 is MNHNS and CDR2 is SASEGT.

This clone has a handful of counts. This rearrangement joins TRBV6-1 to TRBJ1-5; tentative D call: TRBD1 (5 bases). Germline values: CDR1 MNHNS, CDR2 SASEGT. The CDR3 runs 12 residues. In nucleotides, the CDR3 is TGTGCAGCTACCGGGGCTATTCAGCCCCAGCATTTT. Its translation: CAATGAIQPQHF.

This chain connects TRBV28 to TRBJ2-2; 7 bases line up with TRBD2. There are 16 residues in the CDR3. Germline V gene sequence: CDR1 MDHEN, CDR2 SYDVKM. J lost 7 bases, V lost 5 bases, and 13 bases had no gene match. CDR3 sequence (DNA): TGTGCCAGCAGTCGCACCTGGGGCGGGACTAACGGGGAGCTGTTTTTT. This encodes CASSRTWGGTNGELFF.

This clone is a singleton in its sample. V gene TRBV10-3 combines with J gene TRBJ2-7, with no clear D. Germline CDR1 is ENHRY and CDR2 is SYGVKD. V was shortened by 0 bases and J by 3 bases, with 15 bases between the two germline ends. The CDR3 consists of 16 residues. For the CDR3, the DNA is TGTGCCATCAGTGAGTCCAGGCTTGGACCCCACTACGAGCAGTACTTC. Protein product: CAISESRLGPHYEQYF.

V and J are TRBV7-8 and TRBJ2-7; D unresolved. The ends were cut back, 5 bases at V and 0 bases at J, with 11 bases in the middle. This CDR3 comprises 14 residues. Germline V gene lookup returns CDR1 SGHVS and CDR2 FQNEAQ. This chain's CDR3 is CASSPVGLSYEQYF. DNA of the CDR3: TGTGCCAGCAGCCCCGTCGGGCTCTCCTACGAGCAGTACTTC.

J is TRBJ1-5 and V is TRBV6-1; D is possibly TRBD1 (6 bases). V dropped 2 bases and J dropped 0 bases, with 11 bases sitting between them. The CDR3 contains 16 residues. Germline CDR1 reads MNHNS; CDR2 reads SASEGT. The CDR3: CASSEQGLYSNQPQHF. CDR3 in DNA: TGTGCCAGCAGTGAACAGGGGCTATATAGCAATCAGCCCCAGCATTTT.

A single count supports this clone. The V call is TRBV9, the J call TRBJ2-7; 10 bases are shared with TRBD2. In germline, CDR1 is SGDLS, CDR2 YYNGEE. J was trimmed by 3 bases and V by 3 bases; bases with no gene match: 6. The CDR3 consists of 15 residues. The CDR3 reads CASSALAGANYEQYF. Here the CDR3 DNA reads TGTGCCAGCAGCGCCCTAGCGGGAGCCAACTACGAGCAGTACTTC.

The chain has TRBV21-1 and TRBJ2-7; the table's D call of TRBD2 was not tested on the DNA. TRBV21-1 is designated a pseudogene. The CDR3 spans 16 residues. This chain's CDR3 is CASSKDGASDPYEQYF. The CDR3 DNA follows: TGTGCCAGCAGCAAAGACGGGGCTAGCGACCCCTACGAGCAGTACTTC.

V and J are TRBV7-9 and TRBJ2-1, with D unclear. The CDR3 length is 11 residues. Germline-derived CDR1 and CDR2 are SEHNR and FQNEAQ (reference sequence). Between the trimmed V and J ends, which lost 3 bases and 12 bases, there was a span of 9 bases. DNA of the CDR3: TGTGCCAGCAGCTTTGGGGATGCGCAGTTCTTC. This encodes CASSFGDAQFF.

Points on this clone: Other DNA sequences from this sample encode an identical CDR3 as well. The chain combines TRBV5-6 with TRBJ2-7; D uncertain. Germline V gene sequence: CDR1 SGHDT, CDR2 YYEEEE. V lost 0 bases and J lost 7, with 5 bases in between. The CDR3 spans 11 residues. The CDR3 is CASSLGREQYF. DNA for the CDR3: TGTGCCAGCAGCTTGGGGCGGGAGCAGTACTTC.

The gene calls are TRBV2 and TRBJ1-2, with D possibly TRBD1 on 5 matching bases. This CDR3 is 12 amino acids long. V lost 8 bases and J lost 5, with 12 bases in between. The germline V gene encodes CDR1 SNHLY and CDR2 FYNNEI. The CDR3 loop is CASVGARYGYTF. As DNA, the CDR3 is TGTGCCAGCGTTGGGGCGCGGTATGGCTACACCTTC.

The chain combines TRBV4-3 with TRBJ2-7, with 9 bases that match TRBD1. The CDR3 runs to 15 residues. V shed 4 bases, J shed 5 bases, and the junction held 9 bases outside the gene matches. The germline gives CDR1 LGHNA, CDR2 YSLEER. The CDR3 region is CASSPSRDRVHEQYF. CDR3 nucleotides: TGCGCCAGCAGCCCCTCCCGGGACAGGGTCCACGAGCAGTACTTC.

The J gene is TRBJ2-7, the V gene TRBV29-1, with 10 positions matching TRBD2. V gave up 3 bases and J gave up 2 bases; unmatched junction bases: 13. The CDR3 loop spans 17 amino acids. Germline loops: CDR1 SQVTM, CDR2 ANQGSEA. The CDR3 is CSVEQGLIAGGTYEQYF. The DNA of the CDR3 is TGCAGCGTTGAGCAGGGCCTAATAGCGGGAGGAACCTACGAGCAGTACTTC.

This chain's CDR3 is CASSVRMAANYGYTF. The CDR3, as DNA: TGTGCCAGCAGTGTAAGGATGGCGGCTAACTATGGCTACACCTTC. The chain carries TRBV2 and TRBJ1-2, with D hard to call. The length of the CDR3 is 15 residues. The germline gives CDR1 SNHLY, CDR2 FYNNEI. Trimming removed 4 bases from V and 0 bases from J, with 12 bases in between.

The CDR3 region has the DNA TGTGCCAGCAGCTTGCCCGGGAAGGTCTACAATGAGCAGTTCTTC. Translating it yields CASSLPGKVYNEQFF. The chain employs TRBV11-2 and TRBJ2-1; tentative D call: TRBD2 (5 bases). The germline V gene has CDR1 SGHAT and CDR2 FQNNGV. The length of the CDR3 is 15 residues. The V gene lost 3 bases and the J gene lost 3 bases, with 12 bases spanning the gap.

This rearrangement joins TRBV7-2 to TRBJ2-7, with TRBD1 identical over 8 bases. J gave up 5 bases and V 0 bases, and 12 bases lay outside the gene matches. The germline V gene encodes CDR1 SGHTA and CDR2 FQGNSA. The CDR3 contains 17 residues. CDR3 bases: TGTGCCAGCAGCTTAGCTTTCTTGGCAGGGGGCTTGGACGAGCAGTACTTC. This sequence encodes CASSLAFLAGGLDEQYF.